This record covers a single T cell receptor (beta chain). Its antigen is unidentified. Data came from immunoSEQ multiplex PCR; TCRdb stores just in-frame clones and leaves some out. This sample carries fewer than 1 million clones, around 96% of them seen once, and the ten largest clones take under 0.3%. Naivety among CD8 cells was defined by CD45RO negativity and positive CCR7 selection, thereby excluding terminally differentiated effector memory CD45RA+ cells. Study donors comprised healthy, HIV-negative adults devoid of recent acute infection or vaccination. Trimming removed 6 bases from V and 4 bases from J; junction bases left unmatched: 11. This CDR3 comprises 15 residues. CDR1 is MNHNY, CDR2 SVGAGI, per germline (reference sequence). This sample stems from a study of shared clonotypes between healthy human individuals. General study results and limits: Clonotypes shared by all four donors outscored non-shared clonotypes in generation probability. Naive CD4 clonotypes overlapped across a handful of donors at about 5%.

Sequencing input: naive CD8+ T cells sorted from blood. The clonotype comes from a man aged 30 to 39 in good health. The chain has TRBV6-6 and TRBJ2-7; 8 nucleotides line up with TRBD1. The DNA for the CDR3 is TGTGCCAGCAGCCTCGATCCCAACAGGGGGTACGAGCAGTACTTC. Translation: CASSLDPNRGYEQYF.